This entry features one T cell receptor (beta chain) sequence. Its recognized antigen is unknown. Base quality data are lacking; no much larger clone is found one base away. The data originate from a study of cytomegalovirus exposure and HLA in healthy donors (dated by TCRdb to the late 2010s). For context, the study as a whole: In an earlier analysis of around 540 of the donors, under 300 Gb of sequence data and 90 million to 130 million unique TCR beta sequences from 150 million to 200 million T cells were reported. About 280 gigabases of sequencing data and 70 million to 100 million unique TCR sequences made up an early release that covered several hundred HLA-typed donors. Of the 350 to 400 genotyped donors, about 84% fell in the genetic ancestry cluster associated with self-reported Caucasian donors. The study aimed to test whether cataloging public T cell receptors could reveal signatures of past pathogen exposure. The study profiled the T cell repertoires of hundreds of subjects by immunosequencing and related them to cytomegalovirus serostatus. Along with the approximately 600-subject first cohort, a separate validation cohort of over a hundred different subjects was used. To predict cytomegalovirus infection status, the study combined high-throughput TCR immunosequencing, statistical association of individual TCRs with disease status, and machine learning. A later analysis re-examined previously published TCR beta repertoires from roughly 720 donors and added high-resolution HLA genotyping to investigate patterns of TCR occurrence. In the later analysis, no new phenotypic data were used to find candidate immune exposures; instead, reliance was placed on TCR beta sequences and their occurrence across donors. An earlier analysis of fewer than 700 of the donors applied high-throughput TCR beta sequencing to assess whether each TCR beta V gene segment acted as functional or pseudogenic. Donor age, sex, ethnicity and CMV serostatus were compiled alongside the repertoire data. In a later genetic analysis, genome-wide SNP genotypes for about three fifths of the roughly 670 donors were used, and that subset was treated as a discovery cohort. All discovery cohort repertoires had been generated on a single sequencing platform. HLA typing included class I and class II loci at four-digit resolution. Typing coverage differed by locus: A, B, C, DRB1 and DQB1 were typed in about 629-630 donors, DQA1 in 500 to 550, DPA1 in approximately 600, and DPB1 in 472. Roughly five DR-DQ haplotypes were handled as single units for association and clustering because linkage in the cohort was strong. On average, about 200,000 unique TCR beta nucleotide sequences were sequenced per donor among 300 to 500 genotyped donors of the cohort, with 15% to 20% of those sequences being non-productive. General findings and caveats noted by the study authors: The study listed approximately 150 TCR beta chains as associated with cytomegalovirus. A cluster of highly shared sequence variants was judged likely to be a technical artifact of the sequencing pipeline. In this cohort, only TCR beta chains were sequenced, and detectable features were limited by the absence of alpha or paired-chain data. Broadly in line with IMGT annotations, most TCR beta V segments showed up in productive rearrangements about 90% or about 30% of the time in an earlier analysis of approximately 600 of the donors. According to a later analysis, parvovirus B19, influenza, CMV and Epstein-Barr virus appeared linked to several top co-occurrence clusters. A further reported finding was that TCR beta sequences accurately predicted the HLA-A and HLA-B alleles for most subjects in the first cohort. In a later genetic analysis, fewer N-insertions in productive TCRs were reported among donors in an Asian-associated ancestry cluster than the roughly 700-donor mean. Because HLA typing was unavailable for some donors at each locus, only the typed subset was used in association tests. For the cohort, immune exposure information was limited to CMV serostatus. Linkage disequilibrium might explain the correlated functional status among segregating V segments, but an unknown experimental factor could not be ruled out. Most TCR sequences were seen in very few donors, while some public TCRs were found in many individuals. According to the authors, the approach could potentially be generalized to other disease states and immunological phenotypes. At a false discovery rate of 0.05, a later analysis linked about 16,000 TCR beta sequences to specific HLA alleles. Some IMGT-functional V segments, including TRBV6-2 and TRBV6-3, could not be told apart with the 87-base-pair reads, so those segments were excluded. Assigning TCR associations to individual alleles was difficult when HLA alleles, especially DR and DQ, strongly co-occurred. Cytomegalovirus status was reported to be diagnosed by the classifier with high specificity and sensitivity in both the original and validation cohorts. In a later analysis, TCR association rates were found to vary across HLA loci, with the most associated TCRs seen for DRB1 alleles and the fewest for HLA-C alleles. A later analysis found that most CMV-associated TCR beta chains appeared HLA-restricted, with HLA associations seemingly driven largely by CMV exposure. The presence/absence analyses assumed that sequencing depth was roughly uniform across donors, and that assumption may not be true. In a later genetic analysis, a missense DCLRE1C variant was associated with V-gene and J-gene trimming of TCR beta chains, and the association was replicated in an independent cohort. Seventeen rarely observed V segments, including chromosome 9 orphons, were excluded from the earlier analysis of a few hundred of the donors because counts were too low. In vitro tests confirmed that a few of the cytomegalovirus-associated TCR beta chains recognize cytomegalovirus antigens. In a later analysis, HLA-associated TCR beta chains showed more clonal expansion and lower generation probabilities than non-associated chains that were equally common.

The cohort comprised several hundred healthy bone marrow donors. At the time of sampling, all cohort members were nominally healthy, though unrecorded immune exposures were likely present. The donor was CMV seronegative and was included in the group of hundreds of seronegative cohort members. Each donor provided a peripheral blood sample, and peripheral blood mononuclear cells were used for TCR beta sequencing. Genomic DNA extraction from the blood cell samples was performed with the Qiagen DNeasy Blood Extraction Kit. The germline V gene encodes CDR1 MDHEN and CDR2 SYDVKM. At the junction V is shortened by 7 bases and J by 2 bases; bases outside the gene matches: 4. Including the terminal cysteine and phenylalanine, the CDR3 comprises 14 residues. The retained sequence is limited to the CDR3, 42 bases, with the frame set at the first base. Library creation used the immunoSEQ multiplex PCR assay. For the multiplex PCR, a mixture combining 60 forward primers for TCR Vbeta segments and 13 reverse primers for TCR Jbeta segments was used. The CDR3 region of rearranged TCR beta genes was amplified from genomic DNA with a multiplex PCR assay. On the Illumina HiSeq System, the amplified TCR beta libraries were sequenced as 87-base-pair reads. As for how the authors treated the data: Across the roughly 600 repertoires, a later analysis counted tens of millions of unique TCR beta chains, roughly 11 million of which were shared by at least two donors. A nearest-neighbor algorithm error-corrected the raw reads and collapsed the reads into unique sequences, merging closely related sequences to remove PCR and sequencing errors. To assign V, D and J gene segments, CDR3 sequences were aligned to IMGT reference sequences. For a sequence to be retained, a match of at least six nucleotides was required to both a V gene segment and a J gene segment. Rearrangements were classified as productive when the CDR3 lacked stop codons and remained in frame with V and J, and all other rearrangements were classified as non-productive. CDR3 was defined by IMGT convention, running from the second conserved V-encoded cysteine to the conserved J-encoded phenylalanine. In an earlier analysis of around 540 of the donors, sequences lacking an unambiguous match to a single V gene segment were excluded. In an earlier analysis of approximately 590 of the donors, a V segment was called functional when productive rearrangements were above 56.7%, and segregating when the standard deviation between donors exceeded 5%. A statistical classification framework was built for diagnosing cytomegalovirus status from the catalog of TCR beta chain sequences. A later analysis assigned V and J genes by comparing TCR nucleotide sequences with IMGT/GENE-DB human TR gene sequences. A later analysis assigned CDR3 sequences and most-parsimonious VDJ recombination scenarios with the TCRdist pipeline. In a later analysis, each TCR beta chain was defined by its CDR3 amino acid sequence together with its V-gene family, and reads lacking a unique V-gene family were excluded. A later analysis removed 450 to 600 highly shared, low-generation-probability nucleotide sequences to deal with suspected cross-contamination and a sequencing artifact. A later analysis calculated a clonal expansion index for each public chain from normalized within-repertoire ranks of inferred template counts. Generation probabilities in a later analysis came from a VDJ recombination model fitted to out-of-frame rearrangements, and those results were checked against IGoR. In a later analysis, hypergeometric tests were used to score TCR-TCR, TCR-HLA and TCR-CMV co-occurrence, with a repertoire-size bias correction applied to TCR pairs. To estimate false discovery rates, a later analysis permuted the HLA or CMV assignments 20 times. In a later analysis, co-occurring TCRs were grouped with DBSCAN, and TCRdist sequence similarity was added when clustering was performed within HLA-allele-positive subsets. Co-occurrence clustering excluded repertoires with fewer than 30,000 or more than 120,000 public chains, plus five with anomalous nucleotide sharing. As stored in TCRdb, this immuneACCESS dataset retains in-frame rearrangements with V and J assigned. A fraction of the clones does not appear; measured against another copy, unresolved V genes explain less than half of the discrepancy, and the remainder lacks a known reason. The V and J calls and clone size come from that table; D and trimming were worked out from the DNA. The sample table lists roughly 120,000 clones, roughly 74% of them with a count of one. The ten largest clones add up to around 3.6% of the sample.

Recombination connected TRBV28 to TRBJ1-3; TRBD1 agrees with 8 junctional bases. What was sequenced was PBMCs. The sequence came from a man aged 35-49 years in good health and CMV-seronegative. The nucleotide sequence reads TGTGCCAGCAACCTACAGGGGGCTGGAAACACCATATATTTT. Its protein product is CASNLQGAGNTIYF.